This T cell receptor (beta chain) was obtained from a study of T cell changes during pregnancy in multiple sclerosis. Method: immunoSEQ multiplex PCR; TCRdb's copy keeps in-frame clones and lacks some. The table includes some 60,000 clones, 90% detected once. Germline CDR1 and CDR2: LNHNV and YYDKDF (reference sequence). Trimming removed 1 base from V and 4 bases from J, with 7 bases in between. The CDR3 totals 13 residues. The V and J genes are TRBV15 and TRBJ2-5, with no clear D. The sample here was peripheral blood, taken in the first trimester of pregnancy. This TCR came from a female donor in good health, enrolled as a control in a pregnancy study. CDR3 protein: CATSRAAGETQYF. In DNA form, the CDR3 reads TGTGCCACCAGCAGAGCGGCAGGAGAGACCCAGTACTTC.